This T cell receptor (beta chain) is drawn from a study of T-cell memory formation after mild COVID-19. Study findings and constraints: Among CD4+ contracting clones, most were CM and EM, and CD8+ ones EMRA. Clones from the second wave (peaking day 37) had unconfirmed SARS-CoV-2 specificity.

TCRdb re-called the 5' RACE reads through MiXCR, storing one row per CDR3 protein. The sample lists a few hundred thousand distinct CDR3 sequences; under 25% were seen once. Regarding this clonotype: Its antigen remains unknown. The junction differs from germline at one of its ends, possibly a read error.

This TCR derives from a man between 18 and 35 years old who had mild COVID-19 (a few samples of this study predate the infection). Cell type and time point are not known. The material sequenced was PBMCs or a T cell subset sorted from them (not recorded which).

The CDR3 region has the DNA TGTGCCAGCAGGGTACCCGGGACTATTAACACCTGGGAGCTGTTTTTT. It translates to CASRVPGTINTWELFF. This chain connects TRBV2 to TRBJ2-2; 7 bases agree with TRBD2. This CDR3 is 16 amino acids long. CDR1 is SNHLY, CDR2 FYNNEI, per germline.